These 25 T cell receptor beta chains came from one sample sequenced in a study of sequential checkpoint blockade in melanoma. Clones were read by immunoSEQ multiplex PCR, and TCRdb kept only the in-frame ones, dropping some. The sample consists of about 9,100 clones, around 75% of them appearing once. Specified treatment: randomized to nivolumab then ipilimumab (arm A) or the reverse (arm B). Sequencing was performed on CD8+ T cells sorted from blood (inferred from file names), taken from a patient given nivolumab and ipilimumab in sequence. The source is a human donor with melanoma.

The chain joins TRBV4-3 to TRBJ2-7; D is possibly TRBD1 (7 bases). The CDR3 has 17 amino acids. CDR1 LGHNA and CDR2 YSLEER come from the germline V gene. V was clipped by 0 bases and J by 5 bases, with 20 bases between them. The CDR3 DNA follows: TGCGCCAGCAGCCAAGATTCTCGGATTGGCAGGGGGGACGAGCAGTACTTC. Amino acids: CASSQDSRIGRGDEQYF.

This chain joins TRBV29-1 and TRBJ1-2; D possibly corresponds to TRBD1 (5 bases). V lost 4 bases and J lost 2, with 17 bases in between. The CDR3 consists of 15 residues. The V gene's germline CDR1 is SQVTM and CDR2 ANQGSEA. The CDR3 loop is CSVVGGSPQNYGYTF. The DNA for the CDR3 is TGCAGCGTTGTCGGGGGGAGCCCTCAAAACTATGGCTACACCTTC. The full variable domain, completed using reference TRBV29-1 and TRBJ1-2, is SAVISQKPSRDICQRGTSLTIQCQVDSQVTMMFWYRQQPGQSLTLIATANQGSEATYESGFVIDKFPISRPNLTFSTLTVSNMSPEDSSIYLCSVVGGSPQNYGYTFGSGTRLTVV.

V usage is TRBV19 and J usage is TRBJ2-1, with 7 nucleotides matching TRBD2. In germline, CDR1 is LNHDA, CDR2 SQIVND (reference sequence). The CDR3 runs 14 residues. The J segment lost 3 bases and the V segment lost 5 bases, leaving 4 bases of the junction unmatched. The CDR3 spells CASSLGGDYNEQFF. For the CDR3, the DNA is TGTGCCAGTAGTCTGGGAGGGGACTACAATGAGCAGTTCTTC.

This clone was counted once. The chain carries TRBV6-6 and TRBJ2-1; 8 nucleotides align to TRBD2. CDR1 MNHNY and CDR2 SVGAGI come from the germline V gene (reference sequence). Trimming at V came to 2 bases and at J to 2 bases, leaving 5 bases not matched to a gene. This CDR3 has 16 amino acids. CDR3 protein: CASSYRGGPPYNEQFF. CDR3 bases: TGTGCCAGCAGTTACCGGGGGGGTCCACCCTACAATGAGCAGTTCTTC.

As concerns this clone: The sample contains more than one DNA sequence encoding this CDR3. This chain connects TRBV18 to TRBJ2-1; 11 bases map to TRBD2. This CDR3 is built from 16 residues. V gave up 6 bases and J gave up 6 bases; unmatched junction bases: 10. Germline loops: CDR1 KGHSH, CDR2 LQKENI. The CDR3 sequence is CASSPPLAGGRNEQFF. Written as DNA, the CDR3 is TGTGCCAGCTCGCCCCCCCTAGCGGGGGGACGCAATGAGCAGTTCTTC.

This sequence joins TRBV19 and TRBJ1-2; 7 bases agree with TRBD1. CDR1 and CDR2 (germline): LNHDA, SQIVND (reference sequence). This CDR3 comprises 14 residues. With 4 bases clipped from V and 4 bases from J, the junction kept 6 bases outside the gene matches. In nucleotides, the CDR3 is TGTGCCAGTAGTACCCGCCCAGGGGGCTATGGCTACACCTTC. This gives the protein CASSTRPGGYGYTF.

DNA for the CDR3: TGTGCCAGCAGCTTAGGGACAGTGAACACCGGGGAGCTGTTTTTT. It codes for CASSLGTVNTGELFF. The V call is TRBV11-3, the J call TRBJ2-2, with a weak D call TRBD1 (6 bases). V was pared by 1 base and J by 1 base, with 7 bases between. The CDR3 loop spans 15 amino acids. CDR1 SGHNT and CDR2 YENEEA come from the germline V gene.

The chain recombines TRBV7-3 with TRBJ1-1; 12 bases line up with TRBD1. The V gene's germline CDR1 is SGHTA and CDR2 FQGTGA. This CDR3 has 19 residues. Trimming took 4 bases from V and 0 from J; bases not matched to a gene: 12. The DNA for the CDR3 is TGTGCCAGCAGCTCGTCCTTCGGGACAGGGGGCCCCCTGAACACTGAAGCTTTCTTT. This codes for CASSSSFGTGGPLNTEAFF.

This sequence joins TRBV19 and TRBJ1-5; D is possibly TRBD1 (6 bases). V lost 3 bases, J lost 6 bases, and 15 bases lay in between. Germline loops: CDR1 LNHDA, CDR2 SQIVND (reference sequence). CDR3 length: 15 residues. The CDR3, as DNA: TGTGCCAGTAGTATCACAGGGAGGGGTTTTCAGCCCCAGCATTTT. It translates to CASSITGRGFQPQHF.

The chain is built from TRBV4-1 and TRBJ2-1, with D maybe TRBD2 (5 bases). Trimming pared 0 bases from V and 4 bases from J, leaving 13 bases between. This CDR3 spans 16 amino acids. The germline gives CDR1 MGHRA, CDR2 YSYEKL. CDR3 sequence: CASSQDPRERYNEQFF. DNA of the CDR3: TGCGCCAGCAGCCAAGATCCGAGAGAGCGGTACAATGAGCAGTTCTTC.

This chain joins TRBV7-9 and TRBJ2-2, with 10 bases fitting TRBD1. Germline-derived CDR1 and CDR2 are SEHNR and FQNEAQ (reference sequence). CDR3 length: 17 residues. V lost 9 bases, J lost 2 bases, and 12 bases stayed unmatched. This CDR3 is CARDSGTGDLNTGELFF. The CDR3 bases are TGTGCCAGAGATTCCGGGACAGGGGACCTTAACACCGGGGAGCTGTTTTTT.

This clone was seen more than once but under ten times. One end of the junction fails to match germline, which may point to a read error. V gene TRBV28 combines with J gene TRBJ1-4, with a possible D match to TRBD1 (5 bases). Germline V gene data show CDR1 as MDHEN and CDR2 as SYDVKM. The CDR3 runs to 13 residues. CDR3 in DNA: TGTGCCAGCAGTGGGGACTTTAATGGAAAACTGTTTTTT. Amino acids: CASSGDFNGKLFF.

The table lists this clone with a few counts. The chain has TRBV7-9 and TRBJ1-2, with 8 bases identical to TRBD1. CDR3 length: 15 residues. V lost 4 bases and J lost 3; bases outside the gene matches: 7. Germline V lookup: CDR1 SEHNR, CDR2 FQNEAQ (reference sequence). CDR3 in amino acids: CASSSSGQDHYGYTF. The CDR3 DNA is TGTGCCAGCAGCTCATCGGGACAGGACCACTATGGCTACACCTTC.

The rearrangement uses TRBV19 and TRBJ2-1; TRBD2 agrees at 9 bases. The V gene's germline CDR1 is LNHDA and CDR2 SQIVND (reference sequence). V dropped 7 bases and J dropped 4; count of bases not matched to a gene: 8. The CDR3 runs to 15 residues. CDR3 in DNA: TGTGCCAGTAATTGGGCGGGAGGGCGTTACAATGAGCAGTTCTTC. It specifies CASNWAGGRYNEQFF.

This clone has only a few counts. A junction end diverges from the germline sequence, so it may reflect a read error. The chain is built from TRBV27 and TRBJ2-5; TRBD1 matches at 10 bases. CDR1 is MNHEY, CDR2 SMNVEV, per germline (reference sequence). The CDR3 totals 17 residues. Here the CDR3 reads CASSISGQGDEQETQYF. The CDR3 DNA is TGTGCCAGCAGTATATCTGGACAGGGGGACGAGCAGGAGACCCAGTACTTC.

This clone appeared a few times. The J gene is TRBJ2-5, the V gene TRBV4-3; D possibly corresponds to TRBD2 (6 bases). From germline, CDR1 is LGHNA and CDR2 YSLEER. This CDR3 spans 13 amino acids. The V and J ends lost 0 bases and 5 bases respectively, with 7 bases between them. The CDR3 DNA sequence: TGCGCCAGCAGCCAAGATGGGGGGGAGACCCAGTACTTC. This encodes CASSQDGGETQYF.

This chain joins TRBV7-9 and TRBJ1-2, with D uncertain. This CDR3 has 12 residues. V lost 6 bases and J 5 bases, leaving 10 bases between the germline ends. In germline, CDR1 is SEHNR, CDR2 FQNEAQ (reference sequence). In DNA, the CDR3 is TGTGCCAGCAGTGCGACGGGGTATGGCTACACCTTC. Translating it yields CASSATGYGYTF.

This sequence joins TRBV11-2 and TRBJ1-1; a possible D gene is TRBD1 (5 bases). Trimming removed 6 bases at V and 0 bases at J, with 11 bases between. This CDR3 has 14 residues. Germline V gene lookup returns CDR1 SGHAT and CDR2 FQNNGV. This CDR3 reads CASSGGSLNTEAFF. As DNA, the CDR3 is TGTGCCAGCAGTGGGGGGTCCCTGAACACTGAAGCTTTCTTT.

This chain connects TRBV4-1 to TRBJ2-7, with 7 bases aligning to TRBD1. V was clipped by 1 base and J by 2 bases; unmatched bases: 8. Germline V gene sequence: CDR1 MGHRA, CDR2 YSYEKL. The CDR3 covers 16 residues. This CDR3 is CASSQVTGTDTYEQYF. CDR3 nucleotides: TGCGCCAGCAGCCAAGTTACCGGGACAGACACCTACGAGCAGTACTTC.

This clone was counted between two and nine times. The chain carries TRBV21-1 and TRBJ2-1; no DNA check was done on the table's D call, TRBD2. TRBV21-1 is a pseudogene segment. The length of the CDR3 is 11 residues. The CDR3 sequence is CASSKGGEQFF. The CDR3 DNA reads TGTGCCAGCAGCAAAGGAGGTGAGCAGTTCTTC.

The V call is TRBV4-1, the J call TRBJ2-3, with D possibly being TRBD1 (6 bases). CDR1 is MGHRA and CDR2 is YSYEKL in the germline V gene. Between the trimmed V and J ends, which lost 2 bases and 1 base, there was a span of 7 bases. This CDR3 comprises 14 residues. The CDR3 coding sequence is TGCGCCAGCAGCCAATACAGGGGCACAGATACGCAGTATTTT. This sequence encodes CASSQYRGTDTQYF.

This chain's CDR3 is CASSQDSMRPADTQYF. In DNA, the CDR3 is TGTGCCAGCAGCCAAGATAGCATGAGACCCGCAGATACGCAGTATTTT. The chain uses TRBV14 and TRBJ2-3; no firm D call. CDR3 length equals 16 residues. Trimming removed 0 bases at V and 4 bases at J, with 14 bases between. Looked up from germline, CDR1 is SGHDN and CDR2 is FVKESK.

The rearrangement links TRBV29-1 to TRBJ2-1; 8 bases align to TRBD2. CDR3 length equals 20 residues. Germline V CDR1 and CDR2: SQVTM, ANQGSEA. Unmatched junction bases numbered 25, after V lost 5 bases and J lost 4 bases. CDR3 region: CSVPKLPGLGGLGWYNEQFF. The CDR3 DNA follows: TGCAGCGTTCCTAAATTACCGGGACTAGGGGGTTTAGGTTGGTACAATGAGCAGTTCTTC.

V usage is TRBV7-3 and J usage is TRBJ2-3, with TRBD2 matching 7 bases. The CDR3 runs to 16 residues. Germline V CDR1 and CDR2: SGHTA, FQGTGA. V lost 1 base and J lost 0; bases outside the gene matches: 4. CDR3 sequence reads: CASSLSSGPSTDTQYF. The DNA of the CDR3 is TGTGCCAGCAGCTTAAGTAGCGGGCCTAGCACAGATACGCAGTATTTT.

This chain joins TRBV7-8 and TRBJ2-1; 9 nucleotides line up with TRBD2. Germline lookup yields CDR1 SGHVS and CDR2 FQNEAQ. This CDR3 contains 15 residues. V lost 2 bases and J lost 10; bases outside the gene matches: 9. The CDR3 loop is CASSLISSGRSEQFF. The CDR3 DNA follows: TGTGCCAGCAGCTTAATTTCCAGCGGGAGGTCCGAGCAGTTCTTC.